Included here is one TCR beta chain sequence, with context. Its specificity is unknown. Treatment of the sample: some 20 received Ad26.COV2.S at low or high dose, single or two shots; about 5 received placebo; per-sample allocation not given. After the first vaccine or placebo injection, samples were drawn on day 63. Some clones are missing from TCRdb's copy, which holds only in-frame ones; the method was immunoSEQ multiplex PCR. The repertoire holds around 450,000 clones, with 85% to 90% as singletons. The data belong to a study of Ad26.COV2.S vaccination and SARS-CoV-2 variants. In the study overall: The COV1001 Ad26.COV2.S trial arm included the donor. The vaccine Ad26.COV2.S was put into the muscle once, or twice with 56 days between. Findings of the study overall: Placebo recipients showed lower spike-specific TCR breadth than vaccinees.

Trimming shortened V by 3 bases and J by 6 bases, and 12 bases separated the two germline ends. The CDR3 contains 13 residues. Germline V lookup: CDR1 WNHNN, CDR2 SYGVQD (reference sequence). The chain is built from TRBV10-1 and TRBJ2-7; the D gene could be TRBD1 or TRBD2 (5 bases each). The sample in question was peripheral blood, obtained in a trial of Ad26.COV2.S vaccine versus placebo. This clonotype was sampled from a person aged 18-60 years who received the Ad26.COV2.S COVID-19 vaccine or a placebo. CDR3 DNA: TGCGCCAGCAGTGATCGATGGGACGGCGAGCAGTACTTC. Its translation is CASSDRWDGEQYF.